The 3 T cell receptor beta chains below were found in one sample sequenced in a study of blood T cell repertoires in COVID-19. The repertoire was sequenced with immunoSEQ multiplex PCR; TCRdb's copy has only in-frame clones and lacks some. The table has some 330,000 clones, about four fifths seen once; the top ten hold around 5%. The sequencing input was PBMCs or T cells enriched from blood (not recorded which). These receptors were taken from a woman between 45 and 60 years old who had recovered from COVID-19.

This chain uses TRBV19 with TRBJ2-3, with D perhaps TRBD1 (5 bases). The V gene lost 10 bases and the J gene lost 5 bases, with 16 bases spanning the gap. Germline V lookup: CDR1 LNHDA, CDR2 SQIVND (reference sequence). This CDR3 has 13 residues. CDR3 sequence (DNA): TGTGCCATCGGACATTATAAACAAGATACGCAGTATTTT. Protein: CAIGHYKQDTQYF. The entire variable domain, with the rest obtained from reference TRBV19 and TRBJ2-3, is as follows: DGGITQSPKYLFRKEGQNVTLSCEQNLNHDAMYWYRQDPGQGLRLIYYSQIVNDFQKGDIAEGYSVSREKKESFPLTVTSAQKNPTAFYLCAIGHYKQDTQYFGPGTRLTVL.

The rearrangement joins TRBV11-2 to TRBJ1-2; D unclear. The CDR3 spans 11 residues. Germline V gene sequence: CDR1 SGHAT, CDR2 FQNNGV. Trimming took 5 bases from V and 4 from J, leaving 5 bases between them. The CDR3: CASSPLYGYTF. CDR3 sequence (DNA): TGTGCCAGCAGCCCCCTCTATGGCTACACCTTC.

The chain couples TRBV18 to TRBJ1-2, with TRBD1 as a possible D gene (6 bases). Looked up from germline, CDR1 is KGHSH and CDR2 is LQKENI. The CDR3 totals 14 residues. Trimming removed 3 bases at V and 3 bases at J, with 11 bases between. In DNA form, the CDR3 reads TGTGCCAGCTCACCTAATTCAGGGGACTATGGCTACACCTTC. Residues: CASSPNSGDYGYTF.